The 9 T cell receptor beta chains below come from one sample, sequenced in a study of blood T cell repertoires in COVID-19. Assay used: immunoSEQ multiplex PCR; TCRdb lists only in-frame clones, some missing. The repertoire holds almost 50,000 clones, with more than 90% as singletons. Material: peripheral blood. These receptor sequences come from a human donor in a cohort sampled during active COVID-19.

The chain has TRBV12-3 or TRBV12-4 and TRBJ2-7; 7 bases fit TRBD2. The J segment lost 0 bases and the V segment lost 6 bases, leaving 2 bases of the junction unmatched. The CDR3 has 13 residues. The CDR3 loop is CASRRGSSYEQYF. CDR3 bases: TGTGCCAGCAGGCGGGGGAGCTCCTACGAGCAGTACTTC.

This clone is a singleton in its sample. The chain carries TRBV30 and TRBJ2-2; 9 nucleotides match TRBD2. Germline assignment: CDR1 GTSNPN and CDR2 SVGIG (reference sequence). The CDR3 has 18 amino acids. The ends lost 0 bases at V and 1 base at J; junction bases unmatched: 9. The CDR3 bases are TGTGCCTGGAGTGTATGGGGCGGGACTAGCCGGAACACCGGGGAGCTGTTTTTT. Translated: CAWSVWGGTSRNTGELFF.

The gene calls are TRBV5-1 and TRBJ1-1, with 7 bases that match TRBD1. The V and J ends lost 5 bases and 3 bases, in that order; junction bases with no gene match: 7. Germline V gene sequence: CDR1 SGHRS, CDR2 YFSETQ. The length of the CDR3 is 14 residues. CDR3 sequence reads: CASRLTGLDTEAFF. The CDR3, as DNA: TGCGCCAGCAGACTGACAGGGTTGGACACTGAAGCTTTCTTT.

DNA for the CDR3: TGCGCCAGCAGCTTGGCCGCACTAGCGGATCGGATAGAGACCCAGTACTTC. Encoded protein: CASSLAALADRIETQYF. This rearrangement joins TRBV5-1 to TRBJ2-5, with 8 bases lining up with TRBD2. The CDR3 spans 17 residues. Germline-derived CDR1 and CDR2 are SGHRS and YFSETQ. Trimming cost V 0 bases and J 4 bases; bases outside gene matches: 11.

V gene TRBV7-9 combines with J gene TRBJ1-2, with 9 nucleotides matching TRBD1. The J segment lost 10 bases and the V segment lost 3 bases, leaving 9 bases of the junction unmatched. This CDR3 contains 14 residues. Germline V gives CDR1 SEHNR, CDR2 FQNEAQ (reference sequence). The CDR3 is CASSLEAGTGYYTF. The CDR3 region has the DNA TGTGCCAGCAGCTTGGAGGCCGGGACAGGGTACTACACCTTC.

The CDR3 is CASSLLGQENQPQHF. The CDR3, as DNA: TGTGCCAGCAGCTTACTCGGACAGGAAAATCAGCCCCAGCATTTT. The chain joins TRBV7-2 to TRBJ1-5, with TRBD1 identical over 7 bases. Per the germline V gene, CDR1 is SGHTA and CDR2 is FQGNSA. The CDR3 is 15 residues long. V gave up 2 bases and J gave up 4 bases; unmatched junction bases: 5.

This chain joins TRBV6-6 and TRBJ1-2; TRBD1 agrees at 8 bases. The V segment lost 6 bases and the J segment 4 bases; nucleotides outside the gene matches: 4. Germline V gene sequence: CDR1 MNHNY, CDR2 SVGAGI (reference sequence). The CDR3 contains 13 residues. The CDR3 here is CASRPGQGYGYTF. Written as DNA, the CDR3 is TGTGCCAGCAGACCCGGACAGGGCTATGGCTACACCTTC.

This clone came up once. This chain connects TRBV28 to TRBJ1-4; 9 nucleotides line up with TRBD1. Germline V CDR1 and CDR2: MDHEN, SYDVKM. With V trimmed by 10 bases and J by 8 bases, 8 bases remained unmatched. This CDR3 spans 13 amino acids. CDR3 in DNA: TGTGCCACCCCGGACAGGGGCGGCGAAAAACTGTTTTTT. It is translated as CATPDRGGEKLFF. Together with reference TRBV28 and TRBJ1-4, the CDR3 gives the full variable domain: DVKVTQSSRYLVKRTGEKVFLECVQDMDHENMFWYRQDPGLGLRLIYFSYDVKMKEKGDIPEGYSVSREKKERFSLILESASTNQTSMYLCATPDRGGEKLFFGSGTQLSVL.

There are a few counts of this clone. The rearrangement uses TRBV7-9 and TRBJ1-2; possibly TRBD1 for D (6 bases). Trimming shortened V by 7 bases and J by 2 bases, and 20 bases separated the two germline ends. Germline CDR1 SEHNR, CDR2 FQNEAQ (reference sequence). The CDR3 spans 16 residues. The CDR3 here is CASTWGPSGANYGYTF. For the CDR3, the DNA is TGTGCCAGCACCTGGGGGCCAAGCGGGGCGAACTATGGCTACACCTTC.